The subject of this entry is one TCR beta chain. Its matching antigen is unknown. This entry comes from a study of T cells in Graves' hyperthyroidism and ophthalmopathy. General study points: The blood repertoire included most of the expanded thyroid clonotypes above 0.001.

Diagnostic assessment was based on clinical symptoms, serum thyroxine and TRAb, thyroid ultrasound and orbital computed tomography. Germline V gene data show CDR1 as MDHEN and CDR2 as SYDVKM. The V end was cut by 2 bases, the J end by 9 bases, with 14 bases between. CDR3 size: 13 residues. Regions amplified from RNA transcripts were the TCR beta CDR3 regions. An initial round of RT-PCR targeting the TCR CDR3 relied on the HTBI primer set. Each CDR3 protein is one row after TCRdb ran MiXCR on the multiplex PCR reads. Counted here are 600,000 to 700,000 distinct CDR3 sequences, 14% to 15% occurring once; the ten biggest clones make up 4% to 5.5%.

The rearrangement links TRBV28 to TRBJ2-7; the D gene is possibly TRBD2 (6 bases). Material for sequencing was blood. The clonotype was recovered from a woman in her 40s with Graves' ophthalmopathy. CDR3 residues: CASSLIRGIGQYF. CDR3 in DNA: TGTGCCAGCAGTTTAATACGGGGGATAGGGCAGTACTTC.